The rows below give T cell receptor beta chains drawn from one sample of a study of CD8+CD57+ T cells in acquired aplastic anemia. TCRdb reanalysed the reads using MiXCR and keeps one entry per CDR3 protein. The repertoire holds some 190,000 distinct CDR3 sequences, with approximately 52% as singletons. Sequencing used sorted CD4+, CD8+, or CD8+CD57+ T cells (not recorded which) from PBMCs. These TCRs come from a human donor in good health, serving as a control. The CDR3 runs from the conserved cysteine through the conserved F or W. Fields, in order: V gene, D gene, J gene, clone size, CDR3 protein, CDR3 DNA. The D gene is left open where the match is weak. Some rows mark clone size as missing; the rest say once, few, many or name a class of expanded clone.

TRBV20-1,TRBD1,TRBJ2-1,-,CSATKDRATYNEQFF,TGCAGTGCTACGAAGGACAGGGCAACCTACAATGAGCAGTTCTTC
TRBV7-8,TRBD1,TRBJ1-4,-,CASSLGPGGVEKLFF,TGTGCCAGCAGCTTAGGTCCAGGGGGTGTCGAAAAACTGTTTTTT
TRBV5-1,TRBD1,TRBJ1-1,-,CASRQSPTGLPTEAFF,TGCGCCAGCAGACAGTCCCCGACAGGGCTCCCCACTGAAGCTTTCTTT
TRBV2,-,TRBJ2-1,-,CASSEEWGSYNEQFF,TGTGCCAGCAGTGAAGAGTGGGGCTCCTACAATGAGCAGTTCTTC
TRBV6-5,-,TRBJ2-1,many,CASQTNNEQFF,TGTGCCAGCCAAACAAACAATGAGCAGTTCTTC
TRBV25-1,-,TRBJ1-5,-,CASSLMGFNQPQHF,TGTGCCAGCAGCCTTATGGGGTTCAATCAGCCCCAGCATTTT
TRBV5-1,-,TRBJ1-6,-,CASSLAPYSRRDNSPLHF,TGCGCCAGCAGCTTGGCCCCTTACTCCCGGCGCGATAATTCACCCCTCCACTTT
TRBV10-3,-,TRBJ2-5,once,CATADPRLTETQYF,TGTGCCACCGCAGACCCACGACTTACGGAGACCCAGTACTTC
TRBV7-8,-,TRBJ1-5,few,CASSTGNQPQHF,TGTGCCAGCAGTACAGGGAATCAGCCCCAGCATTTT
TRBV27,-,TRBJ2-7,-,CASRREGATYEQYF,TGTGCCAGCAGGCGGGAAGGCGCCACCTACGAGCAGTACTTC
TRBV7-8,-,TRBJ1-3,many,CASSLWTEAPGNTIYF,TGTGCCAGCAGCTTATGGACCGAGGCTCCTGGAAACACCATATATTTT
TRBV20-1,-,TRBJ1-1,-,CSARSAGWNTEAFF,TGCAGTGCTAGATCGGCAGGTTGGAACACTGAAGCTTTCTTT
TRBV7-2,-,TRBJ1-5,-,CASSPMAGRGSLQVTQHF,TGTGCCAGCAGCCCCATGGCGGGAAGGGGGTCGTTACAAGTGACCCAGCATTTT
TRBV7-6,TRBD1,TRBJ2-5,-,CASSSREQGRGQTQYF,TGTGCCAGCAGTTCTCGGGAACAGGGGCGAGGACAGACCCAGTACTTC
TRBV7-3,-,TRBJ2-2,many,CASSPQNTGELFF,TGTGCCAGCAGCCCTCAGAACACCGGGGAGCTGTTTTTT
TRBV29-1,TRBD1,TRBJ2-7,-,CSVGNRGISYEQYF,TGCAGCGTTGGTAACAGGGGCATCTCCTACGAGCAGTACTTC
TRBV5-8,-,TRBJ2-5,many,CASSLSSQTETQYF,TGTGCCAGCAGCTTGTCCAGCCAGACAGAGACCCAGTACTTC
TRBV4-1,TRBD1,TRBJ2-5,few,CASSQERTTGQGTLRETQYF,TGCGCCAGCAGCCAAGAAAGGACGACGGGACAGGGAACTCTTCGAGAGACCCAGTACTTC
TRBV20-1,-,TRBJ1-2,-,CSARDRAGGVYTF,TGCAGTGCTAGGGACCGGGCAGGCGGTGTCTACACCTTC
TRBV15,-,TRBJ2-7,-,CATSRVGQGSVYEQYF,-
TRBV5-8,-,TRBJ1-6,many,CASSLRRNSPLHF,TGTGCCAGCAGCTTGCGACGTAATTCACCCCTCCACTTT
TRBV7-9,TRBD1,TRBJ2-7,many,CASSSLRGAGGNEQYF,TGTGCCAGCAGCTCCCTGCGTGGGGCAGGGGGCAACGAGCAGTACTTC
TRBV12-3/TRBV12-4,TRBD1,TRBJ1-5,few,CAGSETGNNQPQHF,TGTGCCGGCAGTGAGACAGGGAACAATCAGCCCCAGCATTTT
TRBV7-2,-,TRBJ2-3,-,CASSQVVDTQYF,TGTGCCAGCAGTCAAGTTGTGGATACGCAGTATTTT
TRBV7-2,-,TRBJ2-5,-,CASSLFGPQETQYF,TGTGCCAGCAGCTTATTTGGGCCTCAAGAGACCCAGTACTTC
TRBV24-1,TRBD1,TRBJ1-2,-,CATSDSDGGQGAQIYGYTF,TGTGCCACCAGTGATTCCGACGGGGGACAGGGGGCGCAGATCTATGGCTACACCTTC
TRBV5-1,-,TRBJ1-1,many,CASSLVQGRGNTEAFF,TGCGCCAGCAGCTTGGTACAGGGAAGGGGGAACACTGAAGCTTTCTTT
TRBV7-6,-,TRBJ2-5,many,CASSLGGPGVETQYF,TGTGCCAGCAGCTTAGGGGGGCCCGGAGTAGAGACCCAGTACTTC
TRBV20-1,-,TRBJ1-5,-,CSARVGNTGYNQPQHF,TGCAGTGCTAGAGTGGGAAACACGGGGTACAATCAGCCCCAGCATTTT
TRBV20-1,-,TRBJ1-5,-,CSAAIGQMGQPQHF,TGCAGCGCCGCCATCGGACAGATGGGTCAGCCCCAGCATTTT
TRBV7-2,-,TRBJ2-7,many,CASSPRLGYEQYF,TGTGCCAGCAGCCCCCGACTGGGGTACGAGCAGTACTTC
TRBV14,-,TRBJ2-2,-,CASSQYQSGELFF,TGTGCCAGCAGCCAATATCAGTCCGGGGAGCTGTTTTTT
TRBV20-1,TRBD1,TRBJ1-1,-,CSARKTGIHTEAFF,TGCAGTGCTAGGAAGACAGGGATTCACACTGAAGCTTTCTTT
TRBV5-1,-,TRBJ1-2,-,CASSPGAEFYGYTF,TGCGCCAGCAGCCCCGGGGCAGAATTCTATGGCTACACCTTC
TRBV12-3/TRBV12-4,-,TRBJ1-5,-,CASSLSGTGQPQHF,TGTGCCAGCAGTTTGTCAGGAACCGGCCAGCCCCAGCATTTT
TRBV5-5,-,TRBJ1-4,-,CASSQGGTNEKLFF,TGTGCCAGCAGCCAAGGGGGGACTAATGAAAAACTGTTTTTT
TRBV27,-,TRBJ2-7,few,CASSPYEGGEQYF,TGTGCCAGCAGTCCATATGAGGGGGGAGAGCAGTACTTC
TRBV20-1,TRBD1,TRBJ1-1,-,CSAPLQGMNTEASF,TGCAGTGCTCCACTACAGGGGATGAACACTGAAGCTTCCTTT
TRBV29-1,-,TRBJ2-7,-,CSVAGTYEQYF,TGCAGCGTTGCCGGGACCTACGAGCAGTACTTC
TRBV5-1,-,TRBJ2-3,many,CASSLRDTQYF,TGCGCCAGCAGCTTGAGAGATACGCAGTATTTT
TRBV20-1,TRBD1,TRBJ1-1,-,CSADGQGTHEAFF,TGCAGTGCGGATGGACAGGGAACGCATGAAGCTTTCTTT
TRBV15,TRBD1,TRBJ1-4,-,CATSREGLTGQSEKLFF,TGTGCCACCAGCAGAGAAGGACTGACGGGACAGAGTGAAAAACTGTTTTTT
TRBV7-3,TRBD1,TRBJ1-2,once,CASSLSGTASNYGYTF,TGTGCCAGCAGCCTTTCCGGGACAGCCTCTAACTATGGCTACACCTTC
TRBV7-7,-,TRBJ2-3,-,CASSLSDYTDTQYF,TGTGCTAGCAGCCTGTCGGACTACACAGATACGCAGTATTTT
TRBV6-5,TRBD1,TRBJ2-1,-,CASSYSPPGTGVYNEQFF,TGTGCCAGCAGTTACTCCCCCCCCGGGACAGGGGTTTACAATGAGCAGTTCTTC
TRBV20-1,-,TRBJ2-7,-,CSARDPLAGYEQYF,TGCAGTGCTAGAGATCCTTTGGCGGGCTACGAGCAGTACTTC
TRBV5-8,-,TRBJ1-4,many,CASSSSKTNEKLFF,TGTGCCAGCAGCTCAAGTAAGACTAATGAAAAACTGTTTTTT
TRBV25-1,-,TRBJ1-2,many,CASSESGISYTF,TGTGCCAGCAGTGAATCGGGGATCAGCTACACCTTC
TRBV7-2,-,TRBJ1-2,-,CASSLKGKGDYGYTF,TGTGCCAGCAGCTTAAAGGGGAAAGGGGACTATGGCTACACCTTC
TRBV20-1,TRBD1,TRBJ2-1,-,CSARDRAYEQFF,TGCAGTGCTAGGGACAGGGCTTATGAGCAGTTCTTC
TRBV7-9,-,TRBJ1-5,once,CASSLALTGQETQHF,TGTGCCAGCAGCTTAGCCCTAACAGGCCAAGAGACCCAGCATTTT
TRBV15,-,TRBJ1-2,many,CATSSPGASNYGYTF,TGTGCCACCAGCAGTCCAGGGGCATCTAACTATGGCTACACCTTC
TRBV5-1,-,TRBJ2-2,many,CASYTANTGELFF,TGCGCCAGTTATACAGCGAACACCGGGGAGCTGTTTTTT
TRBV27,-,TRBJ2-7,many,CASRSRSLPSYEQYF,TGTGCCAGCAGGTCGCGAAGTTTGCCTTCCTACGAGCAGTACTTC
TRBV7-2,TRBD2,TRBJ2-3,-,CASSLGGGYTQYF,TGTGCCAGCAGCTTAGGCGGGGGGTATACGCAGTATTTT
TRBV7-2,-,TRBJ1-2,-,CASSLVSSGYTF,TGTGCCAGCAGCTTAGTGTCCTCTGGCTACACCTTC
TRBV7-2,-,TRBJ1-2,-,CAFTATNYGYTF,TGTGCCTTCACAGCCACTAACTATGGCTACACCTTC
TRBV25-1,-,TRBJ2-1,many,CASSPNGQGGSYNEQFF,TGTGCCAGCAGCCCAAACGGACAGGGAGGGTCCTACAATGAGCAGTTCTTC
TRBV7-6,-,TRBJ1-6,-,CASSRSPQAPSSPLHF,TGTGCCAGCAGTCGCTCACCCCAGGCCCCGAGTTCACCCCTCCACTTT
TRBV10-3,-,TRBJ2-7,-,CATGFLEDEQYF,TGTGCCACCGGATTCCTGGAAGACGAGCAGTACTTC